This TCR beta chain was sequenced in a study of T cell repertoires in cytomegalovirus infection. The wider study: Indicated by public TCR beta signatures were CMV infection and matching HLA type. Study findings and constraints: CMV carriers having the relevant HLA were flagged by cumulative public TCR beta family frequency. HLA-C-restricted, CMV-specific TCR beta clonotypes were dominant ex vivo.

TCRdb ran MiXCR on the reads and lists one entry per CDR3 protein. The data contain 6,000 or so distinct CDR3 sequences, approximately 51% of them singletons. As for this clonotype: As yet, its antigen is unknown. It is likely a read error, because the conserved phenylalanine at the end of the CDR3 is missing.

Germline V CDR1 and CDR2: SGHVS, FQNEAQ. This CDR3 comprises 14 residues. V shed 10 bases and J shed 10 bases, with 26 bases lying between them. V usage is TRBV7-8 and J usage is TRBJ2-7; D may be TRBD1 (6 bases). The TCR comes from a human donor in good health (CMV status not recorded). Some clones in this sample may be carry-over from other donors' samples. The sequenced material came from PBMCs, sequenced either directly or after in vitro stimulation (not recorded which). For the CDR3, the DNA is TGTGCCATAAGCTGGGACACCCCTGTCTACTATCAGTACTTA. Translation gives CAISWDTPVYYQYL.